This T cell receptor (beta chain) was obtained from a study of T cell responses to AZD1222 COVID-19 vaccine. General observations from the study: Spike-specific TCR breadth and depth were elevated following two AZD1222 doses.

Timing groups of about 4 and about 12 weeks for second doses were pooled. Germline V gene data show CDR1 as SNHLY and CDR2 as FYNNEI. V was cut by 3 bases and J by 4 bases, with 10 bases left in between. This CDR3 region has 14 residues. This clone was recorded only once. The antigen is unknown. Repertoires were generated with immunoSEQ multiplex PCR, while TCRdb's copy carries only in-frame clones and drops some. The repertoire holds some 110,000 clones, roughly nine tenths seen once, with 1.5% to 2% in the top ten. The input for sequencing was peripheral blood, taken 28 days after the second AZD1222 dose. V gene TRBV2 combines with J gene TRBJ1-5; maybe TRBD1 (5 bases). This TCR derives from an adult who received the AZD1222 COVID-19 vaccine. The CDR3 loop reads CASSDPAGNQPQHF. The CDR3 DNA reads TGTGCCAGCAGTGATCCAGCAGGGAATCAGCCCCAGCATTTT.